Listed below are T cell receptor beta chains from one sample, sequenced in a study of beta chain features in type 1 diabetes. Using immunoSEQ multiplex PCR, the repertoire was profiled, and TCRdb retains in-frame clones only, with some absent. Here the sample spans around 250,000 clones, 13% to 15% being singletons. Sequencing was performed on naive CD4+ T cells from blood. The receptor set was obtained from a woman in her thirties or forties in good health. Each CDR3 is given with its conserved first and last residue. The D gene is left open where the match is weak. Clone size, where shown, is once, few, many, or a class for clones that have expanded.

>TRBJ2-3|NA|few|TRBV28
CARPRTGDTQYF
TGTGCCAGACCAAGGACGGGGGATACGCAGTATTTT
>TRBJ2-5|TRBD1|NA|TRBV5-6
CATRIQGRGETQYF
TGTGCCACGCGAATACAGGGGAGAGGAGAGACCCAGTACTTC
>TRBJ2-7|NA|few|TRBV11-2
CASSSRTYEQYF
TGTGCCAGCAGCTCCAGAACCTACGAGCAGTACTTC
>TRBJ2-6|NA|few|TRBV19
CASSIHQGVLTF
TGTGCCAGTAGTATACACCAGGGGGTCCTGACTTTC
>TRBJ2-3|TRBD1|NA|TRBV7-9
CASRYPGQGTDTQYF
TGTGCCAGCAGATACCCGGGACAGGGCACAGATACGCAGTATTTT
>TRBJ2-3|TRBD1|few|TRBV19
CASSIEGTGAADTQYF
TGTGCCAGTAGTATAGAGGGGACAGGGGCGGCAGATACGCAGTATTTT
>TRBJ2-3|NA|NA|TRBV27
CASSLSAGPDTQYF
TGTGCCAGCAGTTTATCTGCAGGGCCAGATACGCAGTATTTT
>TRBJ2-2|NA|few|TRBV2
CASSGTGGELFF
TGTGCCAGCAGTGGGACTGGGGGGGAGCTGTTTTTT
>TRBJ2-5|TRBD2|NA|TRBV4-2
CASSQDGLAVQETQYF
TGTGCCAGCAGCCAAGATGGGCTAGCGGTCCAAGAGACCCAGTACTTC
>TRBJ2-5|TRBD2|few|TRBV19
CASSTLAVQETQYF
TGTGCCAGTAGTACTCTAGCGGTACAAGAGACCCAGTACTTC
>TRBJ2-5|TRBD1|NA|TRBV5-1
CASSLRDRGETQYF
TGCGCCAGCAGCTTACGGGACAGGGGGGAGACCCAGTACTTC
>TRBJ1-2|NA|NA|TRBV7-2
CASSLAGGIPYGYTF
TGTGCCAGCAGCTTAGCGGGGGGAATCCCCTATGGCTACACCTTC
>TRBJ2-7|TRBD1|few|TRBV19
CASSITLDRGTPYEQYF
TGTGCCAGTAGTATCACCCTGGACAGGGGAACTCCCTACGAGCAGTACTTC
>TRBJ2-7|NA|few|TRBV18
CASSPPGGGGTYEQYF
TGTGCCAGCTCCCCCCCCGGGGGAGGCGGGACCTACGAGCAGTACTTC
>TRBJ2-3|TRBD2|NA|TRBV9
CASSPAGVGTDTQYF
TGTGCCAGCAGCCCAGCGGGGGTTGGGACAGATACGCAGTATTTT
>TRBJ1-2|NA|few|TRBV28
CASSVLGTGSYTF
TGTGCCAGCAGTGTGTTGGGTACAGGAAGCTACACCTTC
>TRBJ2-2|NA|NA|TRBV9
CASSARSRGLTNTGELFF
TGTGCCAGCAGCGCAAGGTCCAGGGGCCTTACCAACACCGGGGAGCTGTTTTTT
>TRBJ1-2|NA|few|TRBV19
CASIDQGHNYGYTF
TGTGCCAGTATCGACCAGGGACACAACTATGGCTACACCTTC
>TRBJ2-3|NA|few|TRBV7-2
CASRSRQADTQYF
TGTGCCAGCAGGTCGCGACAGGCAGATACGCAGTATTTT
>TRBJ2-1|NA|NA|TRBV11-2
CASSLGLVKVF
TGTGCCAGCAGCTTAGGACTCGTCAAGGTCTTC
>TRBJ2-6|TRBD2|NA|TRBV7-2
CASSLVVAGGSGANVLTF
TGTGCCAGCAGCTTAGTGGTAGCGGGGGGATCCGGGGCCAACGTCCTGACTTTC
>TRBJ2-3|TRBD2|few|TRBV5-1
CASSPGLGTDTQYF
TGCGCCAGCAGCCCCGGACTAGGCACAGATACGCAGTATTTT
>TRBJ1-4|TRBD1|many|TRBV4-3
CASSRDREEKLFF
TGCGCCAGCAGCCGAGACAGGGAAGAAAAACTGTTTTTT
>TRBJ2-6|NA|NA|TRBV5-1
CASSVNTGSGANVLTF
TGCGCCAGCAGCGTTAATACAGGCTCTGGGGCCAACGTCCTGACTTTC
>TRBJ2-5|TRBD2|NA|TRBV5-1
CASSSRTSGGDRQYF
TGCGCCAGCAGCTCGAGGACTAGCGGGGGGGATCGCCAGTACTTC
>TRBJ2-3|TRBD1|few|TRBV5-4
CASSVGQGGTDTQYF
TGTGCCAGCAGCGTGGGACAGGGGGGGACAGATACGCAGTATTTT
>TRBJ2-1|NA|NA|TRBV7-2
CASSLIRGSEQFF
TGTGCCAGCAGCTTGATCCGGGGGAGTGAGCAGTTCTTC
>TRBJ1-1|TRBD1|NA|TRBV5-1
CASSLTGVRTEAFF
TGCGCCAGCAGCCTGACAGGGGTTCGCACTGAAGCTTTCTTT
>TRBJ1-5|NA|few|TRBV25-1
CARRGQGPQPQHF
TGTGCCCGTCGTGGGCAGGGCCCTCAGCCCCAGCATTTT
>TRBJ1-1|NA|NA|TRBV4-3
CASSQELNLLGGSGAFF
TGCGCCAGCAGCCAAGAACTCAACCTATTGGGGGGGTCCGGAGCTTTCTTT
>TRBJ2-4|TRBD1|NA|TRBV11-2
CASSRGTGVAKNIQYF
TGTGCCAGCAGCCGAGGGACAGGGGTAGCCAAAAACATTCAGTACTTC
>TRBJ2-5|TRBD2|once|TRBV5-1
CASSWEGSVKTQYF
TGCGCCAGCAGCTGGGAGGGGTCGGTGAAGACCCAGTACTTC
>TRBJ2-3|TRBD2|NA|TRBV10-2
CASRTSGTDTQYF
TGCGCCAGTAGGACTAGCGGCACAGATACGCAGTATTTT